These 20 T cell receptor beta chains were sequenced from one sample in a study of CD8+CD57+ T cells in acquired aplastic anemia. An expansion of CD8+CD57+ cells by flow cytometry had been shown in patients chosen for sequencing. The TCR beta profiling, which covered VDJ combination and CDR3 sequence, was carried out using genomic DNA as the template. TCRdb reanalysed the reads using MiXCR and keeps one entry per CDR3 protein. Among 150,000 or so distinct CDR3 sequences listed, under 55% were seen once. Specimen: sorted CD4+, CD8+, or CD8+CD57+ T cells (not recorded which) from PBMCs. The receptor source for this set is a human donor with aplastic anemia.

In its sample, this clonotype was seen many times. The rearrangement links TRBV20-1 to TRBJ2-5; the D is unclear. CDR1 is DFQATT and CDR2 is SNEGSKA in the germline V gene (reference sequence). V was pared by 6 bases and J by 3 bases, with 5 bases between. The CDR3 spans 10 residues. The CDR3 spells CSAEEETQYF. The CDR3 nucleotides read TGCAGTGCCGAGGAAGAGACCCAGTACTTC.

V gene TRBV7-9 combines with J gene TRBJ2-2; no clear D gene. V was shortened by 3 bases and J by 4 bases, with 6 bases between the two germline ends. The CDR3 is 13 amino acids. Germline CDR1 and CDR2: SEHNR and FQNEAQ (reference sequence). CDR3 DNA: TGTGCCAGCAGCTTCCAGAGCACCGGGGAGCTGTTTTTT. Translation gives CASSFQSTGELFF.

The DNA of the CDR3 is TGTGCCAGCAGCTCGGGTCGACAGGGGATTGTGGACTACGAGCAGTACTTC. Its translation is CASSSGRQGIVDYEQYF. The genes are TRBV5-4 and TRBJ2-7, with 8 nucleotides matching TRBD1. Germline V gene sequence: CDR1 SGHNT, CDR2 YYREEE (reference sequence). This CDR3 is built from 17 residues. Trimming cost V 3 bases and J 3 bases; bases outside gene matches: 14.

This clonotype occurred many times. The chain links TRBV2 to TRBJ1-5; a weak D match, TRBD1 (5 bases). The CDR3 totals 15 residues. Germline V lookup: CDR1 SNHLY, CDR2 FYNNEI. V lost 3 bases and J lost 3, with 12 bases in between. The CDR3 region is CASSELGGVNQPQHF. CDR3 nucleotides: TGTGCCAGCAGTGAGTTAGGAGGGGTCAATCAGCCCCAGCATTTT.

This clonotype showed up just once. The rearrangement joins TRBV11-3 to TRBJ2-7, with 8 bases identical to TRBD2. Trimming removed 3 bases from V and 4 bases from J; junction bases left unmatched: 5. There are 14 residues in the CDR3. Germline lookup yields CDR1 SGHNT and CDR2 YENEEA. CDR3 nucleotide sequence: TGTGCCAGCAGCTTCGGACTAGCTTTATACGAGCAGTACTTC. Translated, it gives CASSFGLALYEQYF.

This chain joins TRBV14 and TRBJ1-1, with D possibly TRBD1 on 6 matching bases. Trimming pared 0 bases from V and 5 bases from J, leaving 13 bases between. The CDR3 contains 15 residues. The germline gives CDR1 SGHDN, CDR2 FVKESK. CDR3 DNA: TGTGCCAGCAGCCAAGAGGGGACAAGGGGGACTGAAGCTTTCTTT. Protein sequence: CASSQEGTRGTEAFF.

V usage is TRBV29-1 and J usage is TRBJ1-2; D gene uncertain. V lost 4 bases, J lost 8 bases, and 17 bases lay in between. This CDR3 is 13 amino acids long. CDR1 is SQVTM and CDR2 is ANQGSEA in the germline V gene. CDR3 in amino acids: CSVVGSEVVGYTF. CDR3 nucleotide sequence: TGCAGCGTTGTAGGATCAGAGGTTGTAGGCTACACCTTC.

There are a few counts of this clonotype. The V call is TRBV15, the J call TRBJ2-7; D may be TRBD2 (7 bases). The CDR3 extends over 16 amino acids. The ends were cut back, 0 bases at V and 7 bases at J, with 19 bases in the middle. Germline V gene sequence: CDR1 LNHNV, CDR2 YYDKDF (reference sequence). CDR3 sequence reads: CATSRDQGGGGWEQYF. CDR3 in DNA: TGTGCCACCAGCAGAGATCAAGGTGGGGGGGGCTGGGAGCAGTACTTC.

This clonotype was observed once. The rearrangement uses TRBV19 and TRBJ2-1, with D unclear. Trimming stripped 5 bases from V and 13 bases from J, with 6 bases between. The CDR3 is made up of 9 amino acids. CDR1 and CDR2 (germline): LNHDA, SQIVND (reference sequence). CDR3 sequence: CASSPGQFF. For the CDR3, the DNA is TGTGCCAGTAGTCCCGGACAGTTCTTC.

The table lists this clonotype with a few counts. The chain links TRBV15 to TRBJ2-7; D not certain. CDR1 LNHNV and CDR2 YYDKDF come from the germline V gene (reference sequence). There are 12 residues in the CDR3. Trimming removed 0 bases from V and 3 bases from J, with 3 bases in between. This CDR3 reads CATSRDGYEQYF. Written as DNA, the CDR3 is TGTGCCACCAGCAGAGACGGCTACGAGCAGTACTTC.

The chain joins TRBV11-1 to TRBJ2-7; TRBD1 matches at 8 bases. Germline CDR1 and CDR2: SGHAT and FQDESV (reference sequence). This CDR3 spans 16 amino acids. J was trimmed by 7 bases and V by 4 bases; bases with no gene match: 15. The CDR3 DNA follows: TGTGCCAGCAGCTCGTTCCAGGGGGCCGGGTTCCGGGAGCAGTACTTC. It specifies CASSSFQGAGFREQYF.

CDR3 amino acids: CSASTGTSGQETQYF. In DNA form, the CDR3 reads TGCAGTGCTTCAACCGGGACTAGCGGCCAAGAGACCCAGTACTTC. The chain links TRBV20-1 to TRBJ2-5; 11 nucleotides match TRBD2. Germline values: CDR1 DFQATT, CDR2 SNEGSKA (reference sequence). V shed 5 bases, J shed 1 base, and the junction held 6 bases outside the gene matches. The CDR3 covers 15 residues.

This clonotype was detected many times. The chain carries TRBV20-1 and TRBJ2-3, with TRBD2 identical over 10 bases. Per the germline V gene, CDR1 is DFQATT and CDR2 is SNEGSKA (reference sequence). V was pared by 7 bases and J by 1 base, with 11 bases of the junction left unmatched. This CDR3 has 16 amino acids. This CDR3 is CSVALPGTSGTDTQYF. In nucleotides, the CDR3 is TGCAGTGTTGCCCTTCCCGGGACTAGCGGCACAGATACGCAGTATTTT.

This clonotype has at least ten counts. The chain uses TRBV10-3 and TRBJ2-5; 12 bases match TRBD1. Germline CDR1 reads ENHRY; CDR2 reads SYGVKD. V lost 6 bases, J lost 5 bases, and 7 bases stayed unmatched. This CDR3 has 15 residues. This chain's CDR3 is CAIREGTGGRETQYF. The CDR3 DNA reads TGTGCCATCAGAGAAGGGACAGGGGGCCGGGAGACCCAGTACTTC.

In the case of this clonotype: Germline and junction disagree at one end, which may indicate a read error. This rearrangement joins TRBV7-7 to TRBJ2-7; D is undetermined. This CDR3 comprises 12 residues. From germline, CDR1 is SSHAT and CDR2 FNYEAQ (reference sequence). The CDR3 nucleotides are TGTGCTAGCAGCTACACCGGCGGCGAGCAGTACTTC. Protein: CASSYTGGEQYF.

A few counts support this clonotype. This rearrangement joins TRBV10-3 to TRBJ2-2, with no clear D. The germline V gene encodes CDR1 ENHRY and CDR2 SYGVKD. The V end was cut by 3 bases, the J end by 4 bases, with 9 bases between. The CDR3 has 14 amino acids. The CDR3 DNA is TGTGCCATCAGTGATGGAGATACCACCGGGGAGCTGTTTTTT. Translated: CAISDGDTTGELFF.

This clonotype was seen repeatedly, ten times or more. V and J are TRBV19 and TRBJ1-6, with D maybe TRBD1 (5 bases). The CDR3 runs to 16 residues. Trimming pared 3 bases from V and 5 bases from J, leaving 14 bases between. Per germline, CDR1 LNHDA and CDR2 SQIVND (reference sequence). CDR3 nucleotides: TGTGCCAGTAGTATGCGGGGGGAGGGCGATAATTCACCCCTCCACTTT. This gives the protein CASSMRGEGDNSPLHF.

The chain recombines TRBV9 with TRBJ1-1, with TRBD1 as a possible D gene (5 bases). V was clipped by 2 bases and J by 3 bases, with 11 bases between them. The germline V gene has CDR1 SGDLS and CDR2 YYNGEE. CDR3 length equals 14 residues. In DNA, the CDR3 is TGTGCCAGCAGCGTCGAGGCAGGGCACACTGAAGCTTTCTTT. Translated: CASSVEAGHTEAFF.

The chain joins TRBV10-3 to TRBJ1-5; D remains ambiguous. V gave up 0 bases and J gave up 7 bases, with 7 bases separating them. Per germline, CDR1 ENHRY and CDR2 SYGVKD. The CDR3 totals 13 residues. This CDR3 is CAISESREQPQHF. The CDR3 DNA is TGTGCCATCAGTGAGTCGAGGGAACAGCCCCAGCATTTT.

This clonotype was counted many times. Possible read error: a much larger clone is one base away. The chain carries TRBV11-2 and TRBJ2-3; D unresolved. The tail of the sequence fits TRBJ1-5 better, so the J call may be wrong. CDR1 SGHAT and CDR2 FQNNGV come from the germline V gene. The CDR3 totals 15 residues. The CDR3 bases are TGTGCCAGCAGCTTAGGGACGCCTCGCACAGATACGCAGCATTTT. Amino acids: CASSLGTPRTDTQHF.